The table lists the clone carrying this TCR beta chain with many counts. Its antigen is still unknown. These data originate in a study of CD8 T cells in ankylosing spondylitis. Study results and caveats: The study identified a TCR beta motif of under ten highly homologous variants that appeared characteristic of ankylosing spondylitis blood. The clones that were linked to disease were reported to be significantly enriched in matched synovial fluid samples from ankylosing spondylitis patients.

TCRdb processed the 5' RACE reads anew with MiXCR; each CDR3 protein has one entry. The data show some 220,000 distinct CDR3 sequences, roughly 8.2% seen once. The receptor comes from a female donor with ankylosing spondylitis or in good health (not recorded which). Material for sequencing was blood, either unsorted or a sorted T cell fraction (not recorded which).

The CDR3 DNA reads TGCAGCGTTGAACGATGGACGGAATACAATGAGCAGTTCTTC. Amino acid sequence: CSVERWTEYNEQFF. The V call is TRBV29-1, the J call TRBJ2-1; D remains ambiguous. Germline lookup yields CDR1 SQVTM and CDR2 ANQGSEA. V was trimmed by 2 bases and J by 4 bases, leaving 12 bases between them. This CDR3 has 14 residues.